Listed below are T cell receptor beta chains from one sample, sequenced in a study of blood T cell repertoires in COVID-19. The assay was immunoSEQ multiplex PCR, and TCRdb's table has in-frame clones only and misses some. The sample lists about 280,000 clones, 75% to 90% occurring once. Material for sequencing was peripheral blood. The receptors originated from a man in his fifties or sixties with acute or convalescent COVID-19. CDR3s include the opening cysteine and the closing phenylalanine or tryptophan. D genes are given only for firm matches. Rows give clone size only sometimes, using once, few, many, or a class for an expanded clone.

abundance: -
v_gene: TRBV6-1
d_gene: -
j_gene: TRBJ1-6
CDR3aa: CASSEVELYNSPLHF
CDR3nt: TGTGCCAGCAGTGAAGTGGAGTTATATAATTCACCCCTCCACTTT

abundance: -
v_gene: TRBV2
d_gene: TRBD2
j_gene: TRBJ2-4
CDR3aa: CASIVRRGEVEKNIQYF
CDR3nt: TGTGCCAGCATCGTCCGACGGGGGGAGGTGGAGAAAAACATTCAGTACTTC

abundance: -
v_gene: TRBV5-1
d_gene: TRBD1
j_gene: TRBJ1-3
CDR3aa: CASSFGTGGGNTIYF
CDR3nt: TGCGCCAGCAGCTTCGGGACAGGGGGCGGAAACACCATATATTTT

abundance: -
v_gene: TRBV5-5
d_gene: -
j_gene: TRBJ2-5
CDR3aa: CASSLEIQETQYF
CDR3nt: TGTGCCAGCAGCCTAGAGATACAAGAGACCCAGTACTTC

abundance: -
v_gene: TRBV28
d_gene: -
j_gene: TRBJ1-6
CDR3aa: CASRLTGGGFNSPLHF
CDR3nt: TGTGCCAGCAGATTAACGGGAGGGGGGTTCAATTCACCCCTCCACTTT

abundance: few
v_gene: TRBV10-1
d_gene: TRBD2
j_gene: TRBJ2-3
CDR3aa: CASSDPAGGRDTQYF
CDR3nt: TGCGCCAGCAGTGACCCAGCGGGGGGGCGGGATACGCAGTATTTT

abundance: once
v_gene: TRBV6-2/TRBV6-3
d_gene: -
j_gene: TRBJ1-1
CDR3aa: CASSSSGRGTEAFF
CDR3nt: TGTGCCAGCAGTTCCTCCGGTCGGGGCACTGAAGCTTTCTTT

abundance: -
v_gene: TRBV30
d_gene: -
j_gene: TRBJ1-4
CDR3aa: CAWSTNRFTNEKLFF
CDR3nt: TGTGCCTGGAGTACTAACAGGTTTACTAATGAAAAACTGTTTTTT

abundance: -
v_gene: TRBV7-3
d_gene: -
j_gene: TRBJ2-2
CDR3aa: CASSSTYTGELFF
CDR3nt: TGTGCCAGCAGCTCTACTTACACCGGGGAGCTGTTTTTT

abundance: once
v_gene: TRBV5-1
d_gene: TRBD2
j_gene: TRBJ2-4
CDR3aa: CASSTSGNTVNIQYF
CDR3nt: TGCGCCAGCAGCACTAGCGGGAACACAGTTAACATTCAGTACTTC

abundance: -
v_gene: TRBV25-1
d_gene: TRBD1
j_gene: TRBJ2-5
CDR3aa: CASTSTGSTETQYF
CDR3nt: TGTGCCAGCACCTCGACAGGGAGCACGGAGACCCAGTACTTC

abundance: -
v_gene: TRBV6-5
d_gene: -
j_gene: TRBJ2-3
CDR3aa: CASSYSYRIDTQYF
CDR3nt: TGTGCCAGCAGTTACTCGTACAGGATAGATACGCAGTATTTT

abundance: -
v_gene: TRBV6-5
d_gene: -
j_gene: TRBJ1-5
CDR3aa: CASTPGPRVPQHF
CDR3nt: TGTGCCAGCACCCCAGGGCCAAGGGTACCCCAGCATTTT

abundance: -
v_gene: TRBV19
d_gene: TRBD2
j_gene: TRBJ2-1
CDR3aa: CASSMIGGYNEQFF
CDR3nt: TGTGCCAGTAGTATGATCGGGGGGTACAATGAGCAGTTCTTC

abundance: -
v_gene: TRBV27
d_gene: TRBD1
j_gene: TRBJ1-6
CDR3aa: CASSRTGSFSYNSPLHF
CDR3nt: TGTGCCAGCAGTCGGACAGGGTCCTTTTCTTATAATTCACCCCTCCACTTT

abundance: -
v_gene: TRBV4-2
d_gene: TRBD1
j_gene: TRBJ1-2
CDR3aa: CASSRGTGIQDNRGYTF
CDR3nt: TGTGCCAGCAGCCGTGGGACAGGGATCCAGGACAACAGGGGCTACACCTTC

abundance: -
v_gene: TRBV30
d_gene: -
j_gene: TRBJ1-4
CDR3aa: CAWSEVGGEKLFF
CDR3nt: TGTGCCTGGAGTGAGGTGGGGGGTGAAAAACTGTTTTTT

abundance: -
v_gene: TRBV18
d_gene: -
j_gene: TRBJ1-2
CDR3aa: CASSPEGRDYGYTF
CDR3nt: TGTGCCAGCTCACCGGAAGGGCGGGACTATGGCTACACCTTC

abundance: -
v_gene: TRBV19
d_gene: -
j_gene: TRBJ2-4
CDR3aa: CASRETQAKNIQYF
CDR3nt: TGTGCCAGTAGAGAGACACAAGCCAAAAACATTCAGTACTTC

abundance: -
v_gene: TRBV25-1
d_gene: -
j_gene: TRBJ2-7
CDR3aa: CASGSKSYEQYF
CDR3nt: TGTGCCAGCGGTAGCAAGTCCTACGAGCAGTACTTC

abundance: -
v_gene: TRBV7-3
d_gene: TRBD2
j_gene: TRBJ2-3
CDR3aa: CASKPLAGGPADTQYF
CDR3nt: TGTGCCAGCAAACCTCTAGCGGGGGGGCCGGCAGATACGCAGTATTTT

abundance: -
v_gene: TRBV10-1
d_gene: TRBD1
j_gene: TRBJ1-1
CDR3aa: CASSRTGQGISGTEAFF
CDR3nt: TGCGCCAGCAGTCGAACGGGACAGGGAATTTCAGGAACTGAAGCTTTCTTT

abundance: -
v_gene: TRBV6-5
d_gene: -
j_gene: TRBJ2-7
CDR3aa: CASCDSTYEQYF
CDR3nt: TGTGCCAGTTGTGACAGCACCTACGAGCAGTACTTC

abundance: once
v_gene: TRBV7-8
d_gene: -
j_gene: TRBJ2-4
CDR3aa: CASSPPSGGPKNIQYF
CDR3nt: TGTGCCAGCAGCCCGCCTTCCGGCGGGCCCAAAAACATTCAGTACTTC

abundance: -
v_gene: TRBV2
d_gene: -
j_gene: TRBJ1-3
CDR3aa: CASRLGHSGNTIYF
CDR3nt: TGTGCCAGCCGCCTTGGGCACTCTGGAAACACCATATATTTT

abundance: -
v_gene: TRBV28
d_gene: TRBD1
j_gene: TRBJ1-4
CDR3aa: CASSLDYRGVGEKLFF
CDR3nt: TGTGCCAGCAGTTTAGACTACAGGGGAGTTGGGGAAAAACTGTTTTTT

abundance: -
v_gene: TRBV11-2
d_gene: -
j_gene: TRBJ2-2
CDR3aa: CASSSQITTNTGELFF
CDR3nt: TGTGCCAGCAGCTCACAGATCACCACGAACACCGGGGAGCTGTTTTTT

abundance: -
v_gene: TRBV2
d_gene: -
j_gene: TRBJ1-5
CDR3aa: CASKQEGNQPQHF
CDR3nt: TGTGCCAGCAAACAGGAGGGTAATCAGCCCCAGCATTTT

abundance: -
v_gene: TRBV5-6
d_gene: -
j_gene: TRBJ2-2
CDR3aa: CASSLRTYTGELFF
CDR3nt: TGTGCCAGCAGCTTGAGGACTTACACCGGGGAGCTGTTTTTT

abundance: -
v_gene: TRBV3-1/TRBV3-2
d_gene: TRBD2
j_gene: TRBJ2-1
CDR3aa: CASTGGLAGYEQFF
CDR3nt: TGTGCCAGCACCGGGGGACTAGCGGGCTATGAGCAGTTCTTC

abundance: -
v_gene: TRBV5-4
d_gene: -
j_gene: TRBJ1-1
CDR3aa: CASSPLGGGNTEAFF
CDR3nt: TGTGCCAGCAGCCCCCTAGGGGGGGGGAACACTGAAGCTTTCTTT

abundance: -
v_gene: TRBV6-6
d_gene: -
j_gene: TRBJ2-7
CDR3aa: CASSYHRDTGEQYF
CDR3nt: TGTGCCAGCAGTTACCACCGGGACACGGGGGAGCAGTACTTC

abundance: -
v_gene: TRBV28
d_gene: TRBD1
j_gene: TRBJ1-4
CDR3aa: CASSLPGQPNEKLFF
CDR3nt: TGTGCCAGCAGTTTACCGGGACAGCCTAATGAAAAACTGTTTTTT

abundance: -
v_gene: TRBV6-6
d_gene: -
j_gene: TRBJ1-5
CDR3aa: CASRDAGDSNQPQHF
CDR3nt: TGTGCCAGCAGGGACGCGGGGGATAGCAATCAGCCCCAGCATTTT

abundance: -
v_gene: TRBV28
d_gene: -
j_gene: TRBJ2-1
CDR3aa: CASSLGGSYNEQFF
CDR3nt: TGTGCCAGCAGTTTAGGGGGGTCCTACAATGAGCAGTTCTTC

abundance: -
v_gene: TRBV7-2
d_gene: -
j_gene: TRBJ1-2
CDR3aa: CASFLPTGGSQNGYTF
CDR3nt: TGTGCCAGCTTTCTCCCGACCGGGGGGAGTCAAAATGGCTACACCTTC

abundance: -
v_gene: TRBV29-1
d_gene: TRBD1
j_gene: TRBJ2-5
CDR3aa: CSADGTGLRETQYF
CDR3nt: TGCAGCGCCGACGGGACAGGGCTACGAGAGACCCAGTACTTC

abundance: -
v_gene: TRBV7-9
d_gene: TRBD1
j_gene: TRBJ2-7
CDR3aa: CASSSWDRGTNEQYF
CDR3nt: TGTGCCAGCAGCTCCTGGGACAGGGGAACGAACGAGCAGTACTTC

abundance: -
v_gene: TRBV3-1/TRBV3-2
d_gene: -
j_gene: TRBJ1-2
CDR3aa: CASSQGAGWGGGYTF
CDR3nt: TGTGCCAGCAGCCAAGGGGCGGGATGGGGAGGAGGCTACACCTTC

abundance: -
v_gene: TRBV2
d_gene: TRBD1
j_gene: TRBJ2-5
CDR3aa: CASTLDRDQETQYF
CDR3nt: TGTGCCAGCACCCTGGACAGGGATCAAGAGACCCAGTACTTC